One and the same sample provided the 16 T cell receptor beta chains below, sequenced in a study of T-cell memory formation after mild COVID-19. TCRdb independently ran MiXCR on the 5' RACE reads; one entry per CDR3 protein. The sample holds under 300,000 distinct CDR3 sequences; roughly 17% are singletons and the top ten take roughly 24%. Sequencing input: PBMCs or a T cell subset sorted from them (not recorded which). The receptor set was obtained from a man younger than 35 who had mild COVID-19 (a few samples of this study predate the infection). Cell type and time point are not known.

This clonotype showed up just a few times. The rearrangement joins TRBV24-1 to TRBJ2-3; 8 bases map to TRBD1. V shed 3 bases, J shed 4 bases, and the junction held 5 bases outside the gene matches. CDR3 length equals 15 residues. Germline loops: CDR1 KGHDR, CDR2 SFDVKD. The CDR3 reads CATSDPGQGSDTQYF. In DNA form, the CDR3 reads TGTGCCACCAGTGATCCCGGACAGGGTTCAGATACGCAGTATTTT.

This clonotype has only a few counts. This sequence joins TRBV20-1 and TRBJ2-3; D tentatively reads TRBD1 or TRBD2 (6 bases each). The CDR3 has 14 amino acids. The germline V gene encodes CDR1 DFQATT and CDR2 SNEGSKA (reference sequence). V lost 4 bases and J lost 0, with 11 bases in between. CDR3 in amino acids: CSATRGDSTDTQYF. The DNA for the CDR3 is TGCAGTGCTACTAGGGGGGATAGCACAGATACGCAGTATTTT.

V gene TRBV5-1 combines with J gene TRBJ2-5; D call uncertain. The CDR3 length is 13 residues. Trimming shortened V by 3 bases and J by 4 bases, and 10 bases separated the two germline ends. The V gene's germline CDR1 is SGHRS and CDR2 YFSETQ. The CDR3 reads CASSSNMAETQYF. In DNA form, the CDR3 reads TGCGCCAGCAGCTCCAACATGGCAGAGACCCAGTACTTC.

This clonotype was recorded a few times. The V and J genes are TRBV20-1 and TRBJ1-5; 8 bases align to TRBD1. The junction had 18 bases not matched to a gene; V was cut back by 6 bases and J by 8 bases. CDR3 size: 16 residues. Germline assignment: CDR1 DFQATT and CDR2 SNEGSKA (reference sequence). This CDR3 reads CSASTFRGQGGEPQHF. The CDR3 bases are TGCAGTGCAAGTACCTTTCGAGGACAGGGAGGGGAGCCCCAGCATTTT.

This clonotype was seen just once. This sequence joins TRBV4-1 and TRBJ2-6; D call uncertain. The V end lost 1 base, the J end lost 0 bases, and 16 bases lay between the germline ends. Germline CDR1 reads MGHRA; CDR2 reads YSYEKL. This CDR3 has 19 amino acids. CDR3 sequence (DNA): TGCGCCAGCAGCCAAGTATACCGGGTATCAGGCTCTGGGGCCAACGTCCTGACTTTC. This encodes CASSQVYRVSGSGANVLTF.

This chain joins TRBV5-1 and TRBJ2-2; 10 bases align to TRBD2. In germline, CDR1 is SGHRS, CDR2 YFSETQ. The CDR3 is 15 residues long. With 2 bases clipped from V and 8 bases from J, the junction kept 6 bases outside the gene matches. The CDR3 is CASSFQRGGEGELFF. The CDR3 DNA reads TGCGCCAGCAGCTTCCAGCGGGGGGGCGAAGGGGAGCTGTTTTTT.

This chain connects TRBV6-8 to TRBJ2-3; D is uncertain. CDR1 is MNHGY, CDR2 SAAAGT, per germline. The CDR3 runs to 15 residues. V was clipped by 3 bases and J by 2 bases, with 12 bases between them. CDR3 loop: CASSYGQPITDTQYF. Written as DNA, the CDR3 is TGTGCCAGCAGTTATGGCCAGCCCATCACAGATACGCAGTATTTT.

Written as DNA, the CDR3 is TGCAGTGCTACCGTGGGACGCTCCACAGATACGCAGTATTTT. This codes for CSATVGRSTDTQYF. The chain uses TRBV20-1 and TRBJ2-3; the D gene could be TRBD1 or TRBD2 (5 bases each). V lost 4 bases and J lost 2, with 13 bases in between. The V gene's germline CDR1 is DFQATT and CDR2 SNEGSKA (reference sequence). This CDR3 is built from 14 residues.

This clonotype was found a few times. V usage is TRBV7-2 and J usage is TRBJ1-1; TRBD1 agrees at 7 bases. The length of the CDR3 is 13 residues. With V trimmed by 8 bases and J by 7 bases, 10 bases remained unmatched. Per the germline V gene, CDR1 is SGHTA and CDR2 is FQGNSA. CDR3 sequence: CASSVRRQGEAFF. The CDR3 region has the DNA TGTGCCAGCTCTGTCAGAAGACAGGGTGAAGCTTTCTTT.

This clonotype was found many times. The J gene is TRBJ2-3, the V gene TRBV5-4; TRBD1 matches 9 bases. This CDR3 has 14 residues. Trimming at V came to 0 bases and at J to 6 bases, leaving 2 bases not matched to a gene. The germline V gene has CDR1 SGHNT and CDR2 YYREEE (reference sequence). The DNA of the CDR3 is TGTGCCAGCAGCTTGGGGACAGGGGAGGATACGCAGTATTTT. Translating gives CASSLGTGEDTQYF.

This clonotype came up a few times. The CDR3 is CASRPLAGPTYNEQFF. The DNA for the CDR3 is TGTGCCAGCAGACCCCTAGCGGGGCCTACCTACAATGAGCAGTTCTTC. The chain couples TRBV7-6 to TRBJ2-1; TRBD2 matches 9 bases. The V segment lost 6 bases and the J segment 2 bases; nucleotides outside the gene matches: 8. The CDR3 covers 16 residues. CDR1 is SGHVS and CDR2 is FNYEAQ in the germline V gene.

This clonotype was detected a few times. The chain joins TRBV2 to TRBJ1-6; no clear D. The CDR3 spans 13 residues. Germline values: CDR1 SNHLY, CDR2 FYNNEI. V shed 1 base and J shed 6 bases, with 4 bases lying between them. The CDR3 here is CASSEVSNSPLHF. The CDR3 region has the DNA TGTGCCAGCAGTGAAGTGTCTAATTCACCCCTCCACTTT.

The sample holds a few counts of this clonotype. The V and J genes are TRBV6-2 or TRBV6-3 and TRBJ1-2; D possibly corresponds to TRBD1 (5 bases). The CDR3 runs to 14 residues. Deletions cut 6 bases from V and 5 bases from J, with 16 bases between. Germline values: CDR1 MNHEY, CDR2 SVGEGT. The CDR3 nucleotides are TGTGCCAGCAGATTACAGGACGTCCTATATGGCTACACCTTC. Translation gives CASRLQDVLYGYTF.

This clonotype has only a few counts. This rearrangement joins TRBV9 to TRBJ2-6; D may match TRBD1 or TRBD2 (5 bases each). Trimming left V 0 bases short and J 13 bases short, with 17 bases between. This CDR3 is 15 amino acids long. From germline, CDR1 is SGDLS and CDR2 YYNGEE. Here the CDR3 reads CASSVGIGTAGVLTF. CDR3 nucleotides: TGTGCCAGCAGCGTAGGGATCGGGACCGCCGGGGTCCTGACTTTC.

The chain uses TRBV11-2 and TRBJ2-1; no clear D. The V gene lost 1 base and the J gene lost 7 bases, with 8 bases spanning the gap. Germline V gene sequence: CDR1 SGHAT, CDR2 FQNNGV. The CDR3 runs 13 residues. The DNA for the CDR3 is TGTGCCAGCAGCTTAGCGCCGGAGAATGAGCAGTTCTTC. This encodes CASSLAPENEQFF.

J is TRBJ2-4 and V is TRBV6-2 or TRBV6-3, with D possibly TRBD2 on 6 matching bases. From germline, CDR1 is MNHEY and CDR2 SVGEGT. The CDR3 is 15 amino acids. V lost 2 bases to trimming and J lost 0 bases, with 8 bases between them. The CDR3 loop is CASSYEGLAKNIQYF. In DNA, the CDR3 is TGTGCCAGCAGTTACGAGGGACTAGCCAAAAACATTCAGTACTTC.